This T cell receptor (beta chain) was observed in a study of a mutant IDH1 vaccine in newly diagnosed glioma (dated by TCRdb to the early 2020s). Regarding the study in general: Across visits V03 through V10, patients got a total of eight vaccinations, given in weeks 1, 3, 5, 7, 11, 15, 19 and 23. Vaccination started 4-6 weeks after radiotherapy alone, or was given together with temozolomide cycles in the groups whose treatment included chemotherapy. The roughly 33 treated patients were roughly 62% male and approximately 40% female, with a mean age of around 40 years. Before enrollment, patients had received standard therapy of radiotherapy alone, temozolomide alone, or radiochemotherapy with temozolomide; most received the combination. Peripheral blood was drawn at six visits: V03 (baseline), V05, V07, V10, V12 and V13. Longitudinal TCRB deep sequencing was performed for about two dozen treated patients wherever samples were available for exploratory analyses. Overall study results and their limits: Pseudoprogression appeared unrelated to alterations in the top peripheral T cell clonotypes detected by TCRB sequencing. Immune responses induced by the vaccine were seen in over 90% of patients across multiple MHC alleles. The authors noted that analyses of patient blood samples could not be reproduced because of sample limitations. Selection of PBMC samples for TCRB deep sequencing was based on availability.

Reading the label with the study, this specimen's time point is: week 23, last vaccination. A 20-mer mutant IDH1 peptide at 300 micrograms in Montanide made up each vaccine dose, which was injected subcutaneously together with topical imiquimod. The donors had newly diagnosed IDH1-mutant astrocytomas of WHO grade 3 or 4 that showed loss of nuclear ATRX. The samples were drawn from NOA16, a multicentre, single-arm, open-label phase I trial in Germany that tested a mutant IDH1 peptide vaccine in humans for the first time. Genomic DNA for TCRB sequencing was extracted from EDTA blood using the DNeasy Blood and Tissue Kit. Trimming leaves V shorter by 4 bases and J shorter by 4 bases, with the junction holding 4 bases beyond the gene matches. The CDR3 starts with the cysteine, ends with the phenylalanine, and has 16 residues. Solely the CDR3 DNA is kept, with 48 bases framed from the first base. As encoded in the germline V gene, CDR1 is SGDLS while CDR2 is YYNGEE.

Turning to this clone: Its antigen remains unidentified. Base quality data are lacking; no much larger clone is found one base away.

Libraries were prepared through the immunoSEQ multiplex PCR assay. The hsTCRB Kit was used according to the manufacturer's protocol to amplify rearranged TCR beta chain sequences. An Illumina MiSeq was used to sequence the TCRB libraries. In the paper's pipeline: The kit vendor's proprietary platform handled demultiplexing, trimming and gene mapping. Sourced from immuneACCESS, this table was stored by TCRdb with only in-frame sequences that have V and J called. A share of the clones is absent; for the studies checked, an unresolved V gene accounts for under half, and the remainder has no known explanation. V, J and clone size reflect that table, while D and trimming were determined from the DNA. The sample yields about 60,000 clones; about 87% were counted once. The ten largest make up about an eighth of the sample.

This receptor was identified in a young man with glioma. The chain is assembled from TRBV9 and TRBJ2-1, with 14 bases aligning to TRBD2. Here the sequenced sample was PBMCs, taken from a glioma patient whose treatment included an IDH1 peptide vaccine. The CDR3: CASSLTSGREYNEQFF. The DNA reads TGTGCCAGCAGCTTGACTAGCGGGAGGGAGTACAATGAGCAGTTCTTC. Supplemented by the reference TRBV9 and TRBJ2-1 proteins around the CDR3, the complete variable domain is DSGVTQTPKHLITATGQRVTLRCSPRSGDLSVYWYQQSLDQGLQFLIQYYNGEERAKGNILERFSAQQFPDLHSELNLSSLELGDSALYFCASSLTSGREYNEQFFGPGTRLTVL.